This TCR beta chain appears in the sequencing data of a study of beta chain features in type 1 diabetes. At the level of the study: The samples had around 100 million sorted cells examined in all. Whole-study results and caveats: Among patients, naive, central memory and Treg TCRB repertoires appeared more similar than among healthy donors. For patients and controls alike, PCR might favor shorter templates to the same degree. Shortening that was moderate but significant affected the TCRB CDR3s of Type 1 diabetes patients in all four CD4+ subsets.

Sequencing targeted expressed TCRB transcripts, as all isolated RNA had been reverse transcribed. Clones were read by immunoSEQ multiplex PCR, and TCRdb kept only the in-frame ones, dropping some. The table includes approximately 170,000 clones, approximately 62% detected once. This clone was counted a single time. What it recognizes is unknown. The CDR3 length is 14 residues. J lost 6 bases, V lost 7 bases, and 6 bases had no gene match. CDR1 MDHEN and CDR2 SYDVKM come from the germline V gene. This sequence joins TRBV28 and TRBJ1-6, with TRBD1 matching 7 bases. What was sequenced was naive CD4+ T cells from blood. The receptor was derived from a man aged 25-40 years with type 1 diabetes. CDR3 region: CASTLTGTNSPLHF. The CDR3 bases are TGTGCCAGCACCCTGACAGGGACTAATTCACCCCTCCACTTT. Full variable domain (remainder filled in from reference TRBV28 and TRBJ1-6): DVKVTQSSRYLVKRTGEKVFLECVQDMDHENMFWYRQDPGLGLRLIYFSYDVKMKEKGDIPEGYSVSREKKERFSLILESASTNQTSMYLCASTLTGTNSPLHFGNGTRLTVT.